The rows below give T cell receptor beta chains drawn from one sample of a study of CXCR3-negative and CXCR3-positive naive CD8 T cells. TCRdb processed the 5' RACE reads again and assigns one entry to each CDR3 protein, with no DNA. Here the sample table reports 55,000 to 65,000 distinct CDR3 sequences. Sequenced material: naive CXCR3+ CD8+ T cells from blood. The receptor set was obtained from a human donor in good health. Some clones in this sample may be carry-over from other donors' samples. Each CDR3 is given with its conserved first and last residue.

J gene: TRBJ1-1; CDR3 length: 12; V gene: TRBV2; CDR3 protein: CASSVVNTEAFF
J gene: TRBJ2-7; CDR3 length: 15; V gene: TRBV4-3; CDR3 protein: CASSQGARGAYEQYF
J gene: TRBJ2-1; CDR3 length: 13; V gene: TRBV6-1; CDR3 protein: CASMVSPYNEQFF
J gene: TRBJ2-7; CDR3 length: 16; V gene: TRBV15; CDR3 protein: CATSRDATTVDYEQYF
J gene: TRBJ1-1; CDR3 length: 11; V gene: TRBV20-1; CDR3 protein: CSALLTSEAFF
J gene: TRBJ1-3; CDR3 length: 14; V gene: TRBV12-3/TRBV12-4; CDR3 protein: CASSLGTPGNTIYF
J gene: TRBJ1-1; CDR3 length: 13; V gene: TRBV27; CDR3 protein: CASSLSMNTEAFF
J gene: TRBJ2-7; CDR3 length: 14; V gene: TRBV20-1; CDR3 protein: CSATRQVSVYEQYF
J gene: TRBJ1-5; CDR3 length: 15; V gene: TRBV5-1; CDR3 protein: CASSLVGRVNQPQHF
J gene: TRBJ2-3; CDR3 length: 15; V gene: TRBV7-2; CDR3 protein: CASSSTPGGMDTQYF
J gene: TRBJ2-3; CDR3 length: 15; V gene: TRBV29-1; CDR3 protein: CSVEAPDRATDTQYF
J gene: TRBJ1-5; CDR3 length: 16; V gene: TRBV7-9; CDR3 protein: CASGTGESGGNQPQHF
J gene: TRBJ2-7; CDR3 length: 14; V gene: TRBV27; CDR3 protein: CASSFRGAKNEQYF
J gene: TRBJ1-1; CDR3 length: 14; V gene: TRBV10-3; CDR3 protein: CAISEQGPNTEAFF
J gene: TRBJ1-1; CDR3 length: 15; V gene: TRBV29-1; CDR3 protein: CSVEGGQILSGTAFF
J gene: TRBJ2-3; CDR3 length: 13; V gene: TRBV15; CDR3 protein: CATSRASTDTQYF
J gene: TRBJ1-2; CDR3 length: 13; V gene: TRBV29-1; CDR3 protein: CSVVTGENCGYTF